This is a list of T cell receptor beta chains from one sample in a study of T cell responses to AZD1222 COVID-19 vaccine. The table came from immunoSEQ multiplex PCR; TCRdb's copy has only in-frame clones and leaves some out. The sample has 120,000 or so clones; approximately 89% are singletons. Specimen: peripheral blood, collected on day 0 of AZD1222 vaccination. Receptor source: an adult in good health. CDR3s include the opening cysteine and the closing phenylalanine or tryptophan. Each record gives: CDR3 length, clone size, V gene, D gene, J gene, CDR3 DNA, CDR3 protein. A D gene is named only where the DNA matches it firmly. Part of the rows lack a size; the others show once, few, many or a class for expanded clones.

>14|-|TRBV6-2/TRBV6-3|-|TRBJ1-5
TGTGCCAGCAGTTGGGATTACGGGGGGCAGCCCCAGCATTTT
CASSWDYGGQPQHF
>13|few|TRBV5-1|-|TRBJ1-2
TGCGCCAGCAGCTTGGTCCGGGGGGATGGCTACACCTTC
CASSLVRGDGYTF
>13|-|TRBV5-1|-|TRBJ2-3
TGCGCCAGCAGCCCGGACGGCACAGATACGCAGTATTTT
CASSPDGTDTQYF
>16|-|TRBV11-2|-|TRBJ2-2
TGTGCCAGCAGCTTATTAGGAGGGGCGAGCACCGGGGAGCTGTTTTTT
CASSLLGGASTGELFF
>16|-|TRBV19|TRBD1|TRBJ1-1
TGTGCCAGTAGTACGAGGACAGGGAGGTTCAACACTGAAGCTTTCTTT
CASSTRTGRFNTEAFF
>13|-|TRBV7-9|-|TRBJ2-7
TGTGCCAGCCTAGCTGGCGGATCCTACGAGCAGTACTTC
CASLAGGSYEQYF
>15|-|TRBV27|-|TRBJ1-4
TGTGCCAGCAGGCCTCTCGGGGGAGGTAATGAAAAACTGTTTTTT
CASRPLGGGNEKLFF
>14|once|TRBV2|-|TRBJ2-2
TGTGCCAGCAGTGCGGTACATTCCACCGGGGAGCTGTTTTTT
CASSAVHSTGELFF
>18|-|TRBV7-2|-|TRBJ2-1
TGTGCCAGCAGCTTAGAGAGAGGCGGGTGGAGCTCCTACAATGAGCAGTTCTTC
CASSLERGGWSSYNEQFF
>14|-|TRBV27|-|TRBJ1-5
TGTGCCAGCAGTGAAATTGGGCGCAATCAGCCCCAGCATTTT
CASSEIGRNQPQHF
>13|-|TRBV5-1|-|TRBJ1-4
TGCGCCAGCAGCGTAACAACTAATGAAAAACTGTTTTTT
CASSVTTNEKLFF
>15|-|TRBV6-5|TRBD1|TRBJ2-1
TGTGCCAGCACCTCCGGGACAGGGGACTACAATGAGCAGTTCTTC
CASTSGTGDYNEQFF
>15|-|TRBV6-5|-|TRBJ2-2
TGTGCCAGCAGAAGACTAGGGGGCCCAAAAGGGGAGCTGTTTTTT
CASRRLGGPKGELFF
>16|-|TRBV5-1|-|TRBJ2-7
TGCGCCAGCAGCTTGGGGCAGGGTATCTTGTACTACGAGCAGTACTTC
CASSLGQGILYYEQYF
>16|-|TRBV28|TRBD2|TRBJ2-1
TGTGCCAGCATGACTAGCGGGAGGGGGGGTCTCAATGAGCAGTTCTTC
CASMTSGRGGLNEQFF
>16|-|TRBV3-1/TRBV3-2|-|TRBJ2-2
TGTGCCAGCAGCCAAGATACGTCTAGTCGTGGCGGGGAGCTGTTTTTT
CASSQDTSSRGGELFF
>12|-|TRBV5-5|-|TRBJ2-2
TGTGCCAGCAGCTTTGGGACCGGGGAGCTGTTTTTT
CASSFGTGELFF